This T cell receptor (beta chain) was captured in a study of blood T cell repertoires in COVID-19. Across the study: COVID-19 samples, acute and convalescent, were from the United States, Italy and Spain. Sources were T cells, B-cell-depleted T cells, or PBMCs; the material itself was cDNA or gDNA.

Assay: immunoSEQ multiplex PCR; the TCRdb copy retains only in-frame clones and omits some. Seen here are approximately 110,000 clones, 60% to 80% observed once, and the top ten hold about 6.3%. Germline-derived CDR1 and CDR2 are LGHNA and YNFKEQ. The CDR3 has 18 amino acids. V was clipped by 3 bases and J by 0 bases, with 18 bases between them. Seattle's cohort entered during active infection and was followed longitudinally. This TCR was recovered from an elderly man with COVID-19, enrolled during active disease. The gene calls are TRBV4-2 and TRBJ1-3; perhaps TRBD1 as D (6 bases). Sequenced input: peripheral blood. CDR3 residues: CASSHARQDSYSGNTIYF. The CDR3, as DNA: TGTGCCAGCAGCCACGCCCGACAGGACTCCTACTCTGGAAACACCATATATTTT.